This T cell receptor beta chain emerged from a study of PD-L1 blockade in urothelial cancer. Study as a whole: In the mid-2010s therapy began: atezolizumab 1,200 mg intravenously every 3 weeks.

Libraries were prepared by immunoSEQ multiplex PCR; TCRdb keeps only in-frame clonotypes and omits some of them. The sample consists of about 87,000 clones, roughly 89% of them appearing once. The time point here: pretreatment peripheral blood. Patients each gave 1 to 8 samples, pretreatment and on-treatment. Germline CDR1 SEHNR, CDR2 FQNEAQ (reference sequence). The CDR3 sequence is 15 residues long. Trimming removed 5 bases from V and 0 bases from J; junction bases left unmatched: 4. Material: PBMCs, obtained around atezolizumab (anti-PD-L1) treatment. The sequence was obtained from a man aged 55-75 years with urothelial cancer. The V and J genes are TRBV7-9 and TRBJ1-1; 9 positions agree with TRBD1. For the CDR3, the DNA is TGTGCCAGCAGCCTTGGACAGGGGATGAACACTGAAGCTTTCTTT. Translated: CASSLGQGMNTEAFF.